The present TCR beta chain was sequenced within a study of cytomegalovirus exposure and HLA in healthy donors. It was with 60 Vbeta and 13 Jbeta primers that the PCR ran. TCRdb keeps only in-frame clones here, not all; method: immunoSEQ multiplex PCR. The sample holds about 89,000 clones, under 85% seen once. Turning to this clone: What it binds is not known.

Germline V gives CDR1 SGHRS, CDR2 YFSETQ. The CDR3 sequence is 15 residues long. With V trimmed by 6 bases and J by 5 bases, 5 bases remained unmatched. General study results and limits: Investigators reported fewer than 200 TCR beta chains as tied to cytomegalovirus. With high specificity and sensitivity, the classifier reportedly diagnosed cytomegalovirus status.

V usage is TRBV5-1 and J usage is TRBJ2-1; 13 bases match TRBD2. Specimen: PBMCs. The receptor was derived from a male donor in good health and CMV-seronegative. CDR3 DNA sequence: TGCGCCAGCAAAGGGACTAGCGGGGCTAACAATGAGCAGTTCTTC. Translation gives CASKGTSGANNEQFF.